This TCR beta chain was captured in a study of vaccination effects on CD4 cells after COVID-19. Study observations and caveats: In vaccinees who were healthy, merely 1 out of 255 vaccine-induced clones cross-reacted with common cold coronaviruses. Late post-vaccination samples showed marked contraction of infection- and vaccine-induced clones.

Within the ViraFEST assay, antigen-specific CD4+ T cells underwent expansion with viral peptide pools prior to sequencing. Following a roughly eleven-day culture, CD4+ T cells were purified. Nucleocapsid antibody tests were negative, and the vaccine recipients had no prior SARS-CoV-2 infection. With roughly 10 ug/ml peptides and 9 to 10 IU/ml IL-2, around 2.1 million PBMC per well were cultured. Repertoires were generated with immunoSEQ multiplex PCR, while TCRdb's copy carries only in-frame clones and drops some. This table has about 20,000 clones, less than 85% appearing once. Notes on this clone: Its specificity is not known.

V was pared by 0 bases and J by 2 bases, with 12 bases between. The CDR3 covers 16 residues. The V gene's germline CDR1 is LGHNT and CDR2 FRNRAP. The rearrangement uses TRBV12-5 and TRBJ2-3, with D possibly matching TRBD2 (6 bases). The specimen was CD4+ T cells from PBMCs cultured with HCoV-229E spike peptides, collected before COVID-19 vaccination. The clonotype comes from a human donor who received a COVID-19 vaccine. In DNA, the CDR3 is TGTGCTAGTGGTTTGGTACTAGGAGGGGTCACAGATACGCAGTATTTT. It yields the protein CASGLVLGGVTDTQYF.